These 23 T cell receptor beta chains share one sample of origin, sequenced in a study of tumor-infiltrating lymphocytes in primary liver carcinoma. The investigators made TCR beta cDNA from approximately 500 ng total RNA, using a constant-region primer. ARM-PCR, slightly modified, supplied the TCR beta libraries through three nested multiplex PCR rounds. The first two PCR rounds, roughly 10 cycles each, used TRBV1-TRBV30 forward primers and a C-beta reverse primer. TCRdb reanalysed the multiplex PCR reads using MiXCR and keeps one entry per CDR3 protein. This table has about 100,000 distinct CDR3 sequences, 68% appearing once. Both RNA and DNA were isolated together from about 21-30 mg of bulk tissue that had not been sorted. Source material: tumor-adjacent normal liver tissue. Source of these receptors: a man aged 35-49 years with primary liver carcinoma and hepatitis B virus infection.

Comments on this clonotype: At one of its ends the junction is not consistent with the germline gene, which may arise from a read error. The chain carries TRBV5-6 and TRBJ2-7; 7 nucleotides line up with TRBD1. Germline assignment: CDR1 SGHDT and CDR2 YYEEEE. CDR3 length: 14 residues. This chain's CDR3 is CATTRTGQLYELYF. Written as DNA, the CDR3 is TGTGCCACCACCCGGACAGGTCAACTCTACGAGCTGTACTTC.

In nucleotides, the CDR3 is TGCGCCAGCAGCTTGGAAATGGACAGGGGCGCCTACGAGCAGTACTTC. Its translation: CASSLEMDRGAYEQYF. The chain recombines TRBV5-1 with TRBJ2-7, with TRBD1 identical over 9 bases. Losses at the gene ends were 0 bases for V and 2 bases for J; bases not matched to a gene: 6. The germline gives CDR1 SGHRS, CDR2 YFSETQ. The CDR3 has 16 amino acids.

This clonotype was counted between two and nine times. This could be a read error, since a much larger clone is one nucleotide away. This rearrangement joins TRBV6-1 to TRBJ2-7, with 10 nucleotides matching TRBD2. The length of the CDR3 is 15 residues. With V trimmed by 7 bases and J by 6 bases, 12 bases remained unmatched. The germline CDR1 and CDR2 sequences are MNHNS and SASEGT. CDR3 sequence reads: CASNETAGGPVEQYF. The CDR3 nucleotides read TGTGCCAGCAATGAGACAGCGGGAGGGCCCGTCGAGCAGTACTTC.

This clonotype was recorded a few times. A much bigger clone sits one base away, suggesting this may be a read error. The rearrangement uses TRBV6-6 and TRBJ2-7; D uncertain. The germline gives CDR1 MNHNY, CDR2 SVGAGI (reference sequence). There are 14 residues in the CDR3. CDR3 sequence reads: CTSSYDRSSYEQYF. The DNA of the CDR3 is TGTACCAGCAGTTACGACCGGAGCTCCTACGAGCAGTACTTC.

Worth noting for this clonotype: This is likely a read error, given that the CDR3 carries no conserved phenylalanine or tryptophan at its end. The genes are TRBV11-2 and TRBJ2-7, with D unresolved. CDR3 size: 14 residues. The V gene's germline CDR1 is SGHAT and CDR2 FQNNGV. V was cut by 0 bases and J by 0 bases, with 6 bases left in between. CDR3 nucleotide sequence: TGTGCCAGCAGCTTAGAGGGCGGCTCCTACGAGCAGTACTCG. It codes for CASSLEGGSYEQYS.

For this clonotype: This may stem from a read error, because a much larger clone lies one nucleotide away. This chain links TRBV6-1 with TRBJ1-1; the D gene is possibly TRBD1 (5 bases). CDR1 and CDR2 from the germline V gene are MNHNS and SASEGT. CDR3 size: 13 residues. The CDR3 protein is CASNEMGDTEAFF. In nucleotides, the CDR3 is TGTGCCAGCAATGAAATGGGGGACACTGAAGCTTTCTTT.

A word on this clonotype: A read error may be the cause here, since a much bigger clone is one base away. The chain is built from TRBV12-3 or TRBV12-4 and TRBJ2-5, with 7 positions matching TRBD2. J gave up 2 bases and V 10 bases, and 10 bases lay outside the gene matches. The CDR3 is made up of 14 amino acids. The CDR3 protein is CAICSGEGQETQYF. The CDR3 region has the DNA TGTGCCATCTGTTCGGGGGAGGGACAAGAGACCCAGTACTTC.

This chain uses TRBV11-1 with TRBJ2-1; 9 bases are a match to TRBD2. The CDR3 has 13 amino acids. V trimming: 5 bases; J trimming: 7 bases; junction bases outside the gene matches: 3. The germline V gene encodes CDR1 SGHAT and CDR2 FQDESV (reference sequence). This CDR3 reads CASSAGGPNEQFF. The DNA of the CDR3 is TGTGCCAGCAGCGCGGGAGGGCCGAATGAGCAGTTCTTC.

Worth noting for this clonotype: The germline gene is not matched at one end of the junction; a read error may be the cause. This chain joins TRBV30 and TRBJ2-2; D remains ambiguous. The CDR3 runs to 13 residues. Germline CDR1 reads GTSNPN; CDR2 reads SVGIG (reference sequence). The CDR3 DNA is TGTCCCTGGAGTGTCCTGGTTACCGGGGAGCTGTTTTTT. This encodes CPWSVLVTGELFF.

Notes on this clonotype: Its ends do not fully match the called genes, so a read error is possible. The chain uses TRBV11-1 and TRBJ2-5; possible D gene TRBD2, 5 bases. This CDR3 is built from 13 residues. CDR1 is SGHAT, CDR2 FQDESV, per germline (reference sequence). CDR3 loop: CAGSSTRCDTQYF. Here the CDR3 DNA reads TGTGCCGGCAGCAGTACTAGATGCGATACCCAATACTTC.

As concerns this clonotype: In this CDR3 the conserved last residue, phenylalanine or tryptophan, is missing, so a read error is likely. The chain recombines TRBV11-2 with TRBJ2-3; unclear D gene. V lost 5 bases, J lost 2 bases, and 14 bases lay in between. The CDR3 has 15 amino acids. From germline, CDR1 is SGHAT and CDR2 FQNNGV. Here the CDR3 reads CASSLAEVTTDTQYL. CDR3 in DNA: TGTGCCAGCAGCCTGGCAGAAGTAACCACAGATACGCAGTATTTA.

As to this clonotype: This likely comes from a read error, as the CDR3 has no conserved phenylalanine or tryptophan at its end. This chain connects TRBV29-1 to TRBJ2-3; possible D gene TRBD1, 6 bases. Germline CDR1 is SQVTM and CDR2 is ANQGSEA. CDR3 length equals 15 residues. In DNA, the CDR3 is TGCAGTGTTGAATCGGAGACAGGAGGAGCAGATACGCAGTATTTA. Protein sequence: CSVESETGGADTQYL.

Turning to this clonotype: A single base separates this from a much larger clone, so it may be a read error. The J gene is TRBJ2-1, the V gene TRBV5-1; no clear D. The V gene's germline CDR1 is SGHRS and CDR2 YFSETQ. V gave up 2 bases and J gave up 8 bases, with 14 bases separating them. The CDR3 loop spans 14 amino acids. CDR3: CASSLGDAEYEQFF. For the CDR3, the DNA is TGCGCCAGCAGCTTAGGCGATGCAGAGTATGAGCAGTTCTTC.

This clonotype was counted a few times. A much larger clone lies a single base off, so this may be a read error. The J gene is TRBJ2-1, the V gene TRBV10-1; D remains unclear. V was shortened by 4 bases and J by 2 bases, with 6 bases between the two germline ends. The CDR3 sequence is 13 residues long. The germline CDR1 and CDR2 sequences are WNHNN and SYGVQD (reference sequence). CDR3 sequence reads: CASSVDPYNEQFF. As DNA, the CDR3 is TGCGCCAGCAGTGTGGATCCCTACAATGAGCAGTTCTTC.

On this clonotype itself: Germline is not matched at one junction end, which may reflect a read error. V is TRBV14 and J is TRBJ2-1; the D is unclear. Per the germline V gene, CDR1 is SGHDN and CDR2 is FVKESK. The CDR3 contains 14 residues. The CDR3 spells CVSSLSPQWNEQFF. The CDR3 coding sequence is TGTGTCAGCAGCCTGTCCCCCCAGTGGAATGAGCAGTTCTTC.

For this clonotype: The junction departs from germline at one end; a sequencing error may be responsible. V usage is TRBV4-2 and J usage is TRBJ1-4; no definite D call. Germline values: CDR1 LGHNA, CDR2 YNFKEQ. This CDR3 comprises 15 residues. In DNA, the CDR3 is TGCGCCAGCAGCCAAAACGGCAGGAGGCATGAAAAACTGTTTTTT. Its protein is CASSQNGRRHEKLFF.

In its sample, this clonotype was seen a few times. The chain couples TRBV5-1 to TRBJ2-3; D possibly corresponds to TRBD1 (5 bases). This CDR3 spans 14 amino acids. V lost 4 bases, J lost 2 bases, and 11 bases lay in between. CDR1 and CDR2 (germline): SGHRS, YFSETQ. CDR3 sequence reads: CASSTGHSTDTQYF. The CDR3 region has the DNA TGCGCCAGCAGCACCGGACACTCCACAGATACGCAGTATTTT.

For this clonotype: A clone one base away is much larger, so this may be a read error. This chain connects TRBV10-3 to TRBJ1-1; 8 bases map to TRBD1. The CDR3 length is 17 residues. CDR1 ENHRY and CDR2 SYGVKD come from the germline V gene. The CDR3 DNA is TGTGCCATCAGTGAGCGTACTCAGGGGGCGCGGAACACTAAAGCTTTCTTT. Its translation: CAISERTQGARNTKAFF.

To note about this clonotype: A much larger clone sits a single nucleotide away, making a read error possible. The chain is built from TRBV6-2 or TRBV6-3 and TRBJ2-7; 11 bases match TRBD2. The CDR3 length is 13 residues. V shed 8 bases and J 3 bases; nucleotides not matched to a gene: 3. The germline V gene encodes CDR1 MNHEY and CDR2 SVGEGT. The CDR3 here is CASGGLAGYEQYF. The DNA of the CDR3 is TGTGCCAGCGGTGGACTAGCGGGCTACGAGCAGTACTTC.

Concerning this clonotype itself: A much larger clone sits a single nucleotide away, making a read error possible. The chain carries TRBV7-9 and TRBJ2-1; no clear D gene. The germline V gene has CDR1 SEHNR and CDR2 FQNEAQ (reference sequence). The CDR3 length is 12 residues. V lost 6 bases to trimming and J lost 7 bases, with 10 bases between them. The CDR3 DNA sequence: TGTGCCAGCAGGCTCAGACTGAATGAGCAGTTCTTC. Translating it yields CASRLRLNEQFF.

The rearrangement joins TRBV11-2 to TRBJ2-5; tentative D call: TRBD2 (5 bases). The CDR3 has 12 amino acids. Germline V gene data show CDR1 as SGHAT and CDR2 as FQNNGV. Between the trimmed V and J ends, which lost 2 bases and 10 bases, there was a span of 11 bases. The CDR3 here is CASSLLGDNQYF. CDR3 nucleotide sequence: TGTGCCAGCAGCTTATTGGGAGACAACCAGTACTTC.

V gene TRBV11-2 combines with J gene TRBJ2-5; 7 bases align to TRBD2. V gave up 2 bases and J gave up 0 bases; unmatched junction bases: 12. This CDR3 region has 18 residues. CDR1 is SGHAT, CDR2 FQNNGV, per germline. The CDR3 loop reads CASSLRPGLAVYQETQYF. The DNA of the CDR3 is TGTGCCAGCAGCTTACGTCCTGGGCTAGCGGTATACCAAGAGACCCAGTACTTC.

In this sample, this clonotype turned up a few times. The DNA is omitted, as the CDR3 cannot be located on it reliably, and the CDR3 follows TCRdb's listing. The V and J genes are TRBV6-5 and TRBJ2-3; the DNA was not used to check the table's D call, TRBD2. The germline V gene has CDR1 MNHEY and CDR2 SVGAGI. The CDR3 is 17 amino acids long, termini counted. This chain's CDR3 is CASSYSFASGSTDTRYF.